This T cell receptor (beta chain) was identified during a study of shared T cell receptors in the human thymus (dated by TCRdb to about 2021). About the full investigation: The study examined how self-reactive, shared T-cell receptor alpha chains are generated in the human thymus.

Of note for this clone: Its recognized antigen is unknown. Base quality data are lacking; no much larger clone is found one base away.

Library preparation employed the immunoSEQ multiplex PCR assay. In TCRdb, the immuneACCESS table is reduced to in-frame sequences with V and J assigned. These tables do not hold every clone; where another copy was compared, an unresolved V gene accounts for under half, and the others remain unexplained. Present in this sample are hundreds of thousands of clones, 70% to 80% of which were seen just once. In total, the top ten clones hold about 0.014% of the sample. The CDR3 numbers 19 residues from cysteine through phenylalanine. CDR3 DNA is the only sequence kept; it has 57 bases, read in frame from the first base. These data also formed part of another study, on human thymus T cells. According to the second study: Immunologically healthy infants undergoing open corrective cardiac surgery for congenital heart defects in Finland were used as donors. Thymus tissue was collected as surgical resects that were removed during corrective cardiac surgery. Biased V and J gene segment usage appeared to be present in both thymic and peripheral blood repertoires. Highly overlapping thymic TCR repertoires among unrelated individuals were reported in the related research. The study described the TCR alpha and beta repertoires in under ten infant thymus samples and a few matching peripheral blood samples. Donor ages ranging from about 6 to 244 days were recorded, and 5 to 7 male and a couple of female infants were included in the cohort. Thymocytes were mechanically released from the tissue and were stored as pellets of roughly 10-34 million cells at -70 degrees C. A QIAsymphony instrument was used to extract genomic DNA from the frozen cell pellets. Using the immunoSEQ multiplex PCR assay, the TCRB and TCRAD loci were amplified from a standardized quantity of quality-controlled genomic DNA. The V(D)J region was spanned by amplicons of a length sufficient to cover the CDR3 and to identify V and J genes. Through the commercial immunoSEQ service, the amplicons were sequenced on an Illumina platform. Corrections for primer bias and sequencing errors followed previously described methods, while TCRAD and TCRB definitions were based on the IMGT database. Repertoires were analysed with immunoSEQ Analyzer 3.0 and VDJTools, covering basic statistics, V/J segment usage, diversity estimates, rarefaction and pairwise overlap. Diversity was estimated with Chao1, ChaoE, Efron-Thisted, Shannon and inverse Simpson indices, and also on datasets down-sampled to the smallest sample. For repertoire overlap, CDR3 nucleotide sequence, V gene and J gene had to match strictly, and clustering was done by Jaccard-based multidimensional scaling. Thymus samples yielded on average about 810,000 unique TCRB clonotypes, compared with roughly 92,000 from blood samples.

The sequence was collected from a boy under two years old with a congenital heart defect. Donor details come from another sample of the same person, matched by shared clones. The chain joins TRBV21-1 to TRBJ2-1; the listed D gene, TRBD2, was not tested against the DNA. TRBV21-1 is a pseudogene locus. The sample was thymocytes. The bases are TGTGCCAGCAGCAAACCCCACACCCTAGCGGGATCCTCCTACAATGAGCAGTTCTTC. Its coded protein is CASSKPHTLAGSSYNEQFF.